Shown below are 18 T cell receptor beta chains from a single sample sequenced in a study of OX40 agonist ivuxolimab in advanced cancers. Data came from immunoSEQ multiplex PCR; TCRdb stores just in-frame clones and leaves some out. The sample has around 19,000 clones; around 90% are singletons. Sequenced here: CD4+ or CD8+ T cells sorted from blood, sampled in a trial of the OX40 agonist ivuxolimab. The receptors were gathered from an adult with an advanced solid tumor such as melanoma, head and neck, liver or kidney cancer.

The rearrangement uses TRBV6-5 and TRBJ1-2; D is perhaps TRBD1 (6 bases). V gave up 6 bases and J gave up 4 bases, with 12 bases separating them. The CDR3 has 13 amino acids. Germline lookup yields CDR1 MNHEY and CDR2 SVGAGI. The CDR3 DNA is TGTGCCAGCAGGCCGGACAGCATCTATGGCTACACCTTC. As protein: CASRPDSIYGYTF.

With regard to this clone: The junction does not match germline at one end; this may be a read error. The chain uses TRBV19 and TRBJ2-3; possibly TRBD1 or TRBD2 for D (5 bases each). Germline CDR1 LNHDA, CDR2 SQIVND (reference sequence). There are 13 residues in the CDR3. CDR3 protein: CASSPWDVRGKIF. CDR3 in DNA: TGTGCCAGTAGTCCATGGGACGTCCGGGGAAAGATTTTT.

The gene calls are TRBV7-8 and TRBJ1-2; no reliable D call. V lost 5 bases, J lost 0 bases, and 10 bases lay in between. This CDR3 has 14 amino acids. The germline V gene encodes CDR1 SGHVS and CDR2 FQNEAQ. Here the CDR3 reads CASSPGGPNYGYTF. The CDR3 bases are TGTGCCAGCAGCCCCGGCGGGCCTAACTATGGCTACACCTTC.

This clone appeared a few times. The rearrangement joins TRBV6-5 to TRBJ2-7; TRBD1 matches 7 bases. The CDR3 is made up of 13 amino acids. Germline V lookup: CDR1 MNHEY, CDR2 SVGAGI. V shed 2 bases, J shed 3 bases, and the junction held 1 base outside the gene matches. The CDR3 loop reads CASSYDRDYEQYF. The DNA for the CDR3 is TGTGCCAGCAGTTACGACAGGGACTACGAGCAGTACTTC.

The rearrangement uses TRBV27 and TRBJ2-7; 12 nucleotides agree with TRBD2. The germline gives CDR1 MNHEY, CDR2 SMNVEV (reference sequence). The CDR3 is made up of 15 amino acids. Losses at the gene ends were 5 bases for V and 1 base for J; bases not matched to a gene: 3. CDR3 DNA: TGTGCCAGCAGTCCGACTAGCGGGGGTTCCTACGAGCAGTACTTC. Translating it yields CASSPTSGGSYEQYF.

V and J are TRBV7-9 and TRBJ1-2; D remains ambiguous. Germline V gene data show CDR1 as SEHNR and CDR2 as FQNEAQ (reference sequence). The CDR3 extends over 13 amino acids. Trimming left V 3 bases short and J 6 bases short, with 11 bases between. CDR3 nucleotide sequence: TGTGCCAGCAGCTTTTGGGATAATAATGGCTACACCTTC. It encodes CASSFWDNNGYTF.

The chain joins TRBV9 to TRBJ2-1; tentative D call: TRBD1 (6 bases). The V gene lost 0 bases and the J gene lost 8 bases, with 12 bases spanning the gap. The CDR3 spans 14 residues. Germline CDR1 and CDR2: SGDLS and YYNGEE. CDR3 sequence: CASSVASGVYEQFF. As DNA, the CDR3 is TGTGCCAGCAGCGTAGCTTCAGGGGTCTATGAGCAGTTCTTC.

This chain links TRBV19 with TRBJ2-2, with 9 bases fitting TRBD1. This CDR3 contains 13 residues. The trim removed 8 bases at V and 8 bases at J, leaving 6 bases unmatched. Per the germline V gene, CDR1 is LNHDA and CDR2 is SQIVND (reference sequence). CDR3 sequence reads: CASADRGYGELFF. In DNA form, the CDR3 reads TGTGCCAGTGCGGACAGGGGCTATGGGGAGCTGTTTTTT.

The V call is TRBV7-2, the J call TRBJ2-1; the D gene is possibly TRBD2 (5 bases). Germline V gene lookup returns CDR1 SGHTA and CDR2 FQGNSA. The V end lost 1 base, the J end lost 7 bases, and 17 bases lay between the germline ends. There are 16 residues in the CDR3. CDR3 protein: CASSLVIAGVRNEQFF. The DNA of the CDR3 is TGTGCCAGCAGCTTAGTGATAGCCGGGGTTAGAAATGAGCAGTTCTTC. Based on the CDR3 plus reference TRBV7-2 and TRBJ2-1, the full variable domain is GAGVSQSPSNKVTEKGKDVELRCDPISGHTALYWYRQSLGQGLEFLIYFQGNSAPDKSGLPSDRFSAERTGGSVSTLTIQRTQQEDSAVYLCASSLVIAGVRNEQFFGPGTRLTVL.

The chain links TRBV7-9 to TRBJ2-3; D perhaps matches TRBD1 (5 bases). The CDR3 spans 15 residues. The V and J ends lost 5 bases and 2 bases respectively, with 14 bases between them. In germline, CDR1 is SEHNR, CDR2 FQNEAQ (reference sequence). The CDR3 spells CASSLGTGNTDTQYF. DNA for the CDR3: TGTGCCAGCAGCCTAGGTACAGGTAACACAGATACGCAGTATTTT.

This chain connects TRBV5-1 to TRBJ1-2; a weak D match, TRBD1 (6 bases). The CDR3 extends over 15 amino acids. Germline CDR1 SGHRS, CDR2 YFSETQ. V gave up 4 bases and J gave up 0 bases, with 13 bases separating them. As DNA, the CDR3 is TGCGCCAGCAGCAAGGACAGCGAGACTAACTATGGCTACACCTTC. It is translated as CASSKDSETNYGYTF.

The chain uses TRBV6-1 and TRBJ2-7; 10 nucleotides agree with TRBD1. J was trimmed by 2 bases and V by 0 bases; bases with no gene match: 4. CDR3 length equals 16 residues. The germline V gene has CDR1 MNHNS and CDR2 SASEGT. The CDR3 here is CASSEASGQGAYEQYF. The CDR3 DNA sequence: TGTGCCAGCAGTGAAGCTTCCGGACAGGGGGCCTACGAGCAGTACTTC.

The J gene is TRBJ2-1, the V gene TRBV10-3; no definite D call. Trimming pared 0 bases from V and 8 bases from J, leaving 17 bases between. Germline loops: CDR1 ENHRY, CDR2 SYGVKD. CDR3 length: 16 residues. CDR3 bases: TGTGCCATCAGTGAGTCCCTTTCCCCCATTCTCCATGAGCAGTTCTTC. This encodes CAISESLSPILHEQFF.

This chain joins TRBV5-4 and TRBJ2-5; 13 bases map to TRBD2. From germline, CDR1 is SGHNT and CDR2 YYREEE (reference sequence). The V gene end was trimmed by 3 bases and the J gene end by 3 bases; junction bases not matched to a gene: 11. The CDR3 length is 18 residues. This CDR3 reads CASSSSTSGGTLEETQYF. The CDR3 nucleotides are TGTGCCAGCAGCTCTTCGACTAGCGGGGGGACCTTGGAAGAGACCCAGTACTTC.

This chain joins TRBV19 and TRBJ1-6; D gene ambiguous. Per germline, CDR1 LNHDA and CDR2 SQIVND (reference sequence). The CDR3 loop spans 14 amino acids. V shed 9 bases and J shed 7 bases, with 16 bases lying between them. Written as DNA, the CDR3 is TGTGCCAGCGGAAGAAAAATGGGAAATTCACCCCTCCACTTT. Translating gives CASGRKMGNSPLHF.

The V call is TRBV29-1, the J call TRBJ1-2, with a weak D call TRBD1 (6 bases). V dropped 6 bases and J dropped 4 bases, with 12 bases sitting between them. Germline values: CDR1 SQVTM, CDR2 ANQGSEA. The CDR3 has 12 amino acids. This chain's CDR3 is CSVPQGRYGYTF. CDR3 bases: TGCAGCGTACCTCAGGGGCGCTATGGCTACACCTTC.

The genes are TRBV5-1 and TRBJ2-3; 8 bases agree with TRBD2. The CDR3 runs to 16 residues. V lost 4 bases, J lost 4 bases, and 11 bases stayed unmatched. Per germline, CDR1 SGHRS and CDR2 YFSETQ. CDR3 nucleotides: TGCGCCAGCAGCGAATTGAGCGGGGGTTGGGCAGATACGCAGTATTTT. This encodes CASSELSGGWADTQYF.

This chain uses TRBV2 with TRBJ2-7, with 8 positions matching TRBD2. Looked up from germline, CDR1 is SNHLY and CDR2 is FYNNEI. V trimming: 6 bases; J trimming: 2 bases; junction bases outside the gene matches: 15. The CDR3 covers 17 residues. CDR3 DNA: TGTGCCAGCAGAAAACCCCCGGGGGGGCGCCGAACCTACGAGCAGTACTTC. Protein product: CASRKPPGGRRTYEQYF.